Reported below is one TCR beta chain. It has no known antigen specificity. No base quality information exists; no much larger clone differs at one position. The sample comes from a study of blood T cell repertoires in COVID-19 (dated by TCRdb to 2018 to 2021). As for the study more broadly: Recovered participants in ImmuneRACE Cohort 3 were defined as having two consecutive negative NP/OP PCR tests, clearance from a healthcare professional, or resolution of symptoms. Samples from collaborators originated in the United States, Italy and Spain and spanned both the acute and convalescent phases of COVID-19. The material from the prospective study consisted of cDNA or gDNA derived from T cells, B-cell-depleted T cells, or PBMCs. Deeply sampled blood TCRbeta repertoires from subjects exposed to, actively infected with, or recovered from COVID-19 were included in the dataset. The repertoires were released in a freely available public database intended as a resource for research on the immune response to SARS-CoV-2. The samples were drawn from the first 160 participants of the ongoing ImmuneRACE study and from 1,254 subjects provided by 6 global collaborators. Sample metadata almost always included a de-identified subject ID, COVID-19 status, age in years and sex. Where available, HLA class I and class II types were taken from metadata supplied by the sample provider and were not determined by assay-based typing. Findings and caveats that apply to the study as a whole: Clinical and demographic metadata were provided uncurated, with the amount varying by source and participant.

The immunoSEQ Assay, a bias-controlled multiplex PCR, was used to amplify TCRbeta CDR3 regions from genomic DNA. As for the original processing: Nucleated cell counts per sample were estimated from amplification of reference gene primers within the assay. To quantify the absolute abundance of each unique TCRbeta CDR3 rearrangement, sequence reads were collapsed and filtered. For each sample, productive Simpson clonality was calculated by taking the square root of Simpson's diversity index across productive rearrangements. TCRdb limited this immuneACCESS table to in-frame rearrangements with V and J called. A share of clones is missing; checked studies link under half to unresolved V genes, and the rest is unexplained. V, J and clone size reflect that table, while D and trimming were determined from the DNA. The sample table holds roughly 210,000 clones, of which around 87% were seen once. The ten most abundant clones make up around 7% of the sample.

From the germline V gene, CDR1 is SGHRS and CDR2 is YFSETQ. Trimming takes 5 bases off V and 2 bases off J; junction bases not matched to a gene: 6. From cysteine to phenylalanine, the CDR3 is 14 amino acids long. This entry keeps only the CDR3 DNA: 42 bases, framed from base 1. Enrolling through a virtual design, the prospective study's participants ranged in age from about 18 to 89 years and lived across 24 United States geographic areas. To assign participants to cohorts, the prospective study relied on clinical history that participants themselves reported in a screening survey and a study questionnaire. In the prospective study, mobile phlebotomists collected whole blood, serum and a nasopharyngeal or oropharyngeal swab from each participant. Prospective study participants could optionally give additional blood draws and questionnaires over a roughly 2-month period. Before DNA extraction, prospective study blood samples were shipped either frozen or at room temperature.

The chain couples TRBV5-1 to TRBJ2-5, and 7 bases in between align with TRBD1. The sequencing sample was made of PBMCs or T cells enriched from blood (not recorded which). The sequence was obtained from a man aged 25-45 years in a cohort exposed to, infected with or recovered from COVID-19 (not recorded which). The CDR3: CASRAGTAQETQYF. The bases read TGCGCCAGCAGAGCAGGGACAGCACAAGAGACCCAGTACTTC.